These 2 T cell receptor beta chains came from one sample sequenced in a study of cytomegalovirus exposure and HLA in healthy donors. The data were produced by immunoSEQ multiplex PCR, yet TCRdb's version contains in-frame clones alone and is incomplete. Of about 220,000 clones in the sample, 75% to 95% were seen once. The sequencing sample was made of PBMCs. Receptor source: a woman aged 18 to 35 in good health and CMV-seronegative.

The chain carries TRBV5-1 and TRBJ1-1, with D perhaps matching TRBD1 (5 bases). Trimming left V 2 bases short and J 5 bases short, with 19 bases between. The germline CDR1 and CDR2 sequences are SGHRS and YFSETQ. CDR3 size: 16 residues. CDR3 amino acids: CASSLTRGGANTEAFF. The CDR3 DNA sequence: TGCGCCAGCAGCTTAACCCGAGGCGGGGCGAATACTGAAGCTTTCTTT.

The V and J genes are TRBV5-1 and TRBJ2-1; perhaps TRBD1 as D (5 bases). The CDR3 is 13 residues long. The germline V gene encodes CDR1 SGHRS and CDR2 YFSETQ. V gave up 2 bases and J gave up 4 bases, with 7 bases separating them. The chain's CDR3 is CASSLGDYNEQFF. For the CDR3, the DNA is TGCGCCAGCAGCTTAGGGGATTACAATGAGCAGTTCTTC.